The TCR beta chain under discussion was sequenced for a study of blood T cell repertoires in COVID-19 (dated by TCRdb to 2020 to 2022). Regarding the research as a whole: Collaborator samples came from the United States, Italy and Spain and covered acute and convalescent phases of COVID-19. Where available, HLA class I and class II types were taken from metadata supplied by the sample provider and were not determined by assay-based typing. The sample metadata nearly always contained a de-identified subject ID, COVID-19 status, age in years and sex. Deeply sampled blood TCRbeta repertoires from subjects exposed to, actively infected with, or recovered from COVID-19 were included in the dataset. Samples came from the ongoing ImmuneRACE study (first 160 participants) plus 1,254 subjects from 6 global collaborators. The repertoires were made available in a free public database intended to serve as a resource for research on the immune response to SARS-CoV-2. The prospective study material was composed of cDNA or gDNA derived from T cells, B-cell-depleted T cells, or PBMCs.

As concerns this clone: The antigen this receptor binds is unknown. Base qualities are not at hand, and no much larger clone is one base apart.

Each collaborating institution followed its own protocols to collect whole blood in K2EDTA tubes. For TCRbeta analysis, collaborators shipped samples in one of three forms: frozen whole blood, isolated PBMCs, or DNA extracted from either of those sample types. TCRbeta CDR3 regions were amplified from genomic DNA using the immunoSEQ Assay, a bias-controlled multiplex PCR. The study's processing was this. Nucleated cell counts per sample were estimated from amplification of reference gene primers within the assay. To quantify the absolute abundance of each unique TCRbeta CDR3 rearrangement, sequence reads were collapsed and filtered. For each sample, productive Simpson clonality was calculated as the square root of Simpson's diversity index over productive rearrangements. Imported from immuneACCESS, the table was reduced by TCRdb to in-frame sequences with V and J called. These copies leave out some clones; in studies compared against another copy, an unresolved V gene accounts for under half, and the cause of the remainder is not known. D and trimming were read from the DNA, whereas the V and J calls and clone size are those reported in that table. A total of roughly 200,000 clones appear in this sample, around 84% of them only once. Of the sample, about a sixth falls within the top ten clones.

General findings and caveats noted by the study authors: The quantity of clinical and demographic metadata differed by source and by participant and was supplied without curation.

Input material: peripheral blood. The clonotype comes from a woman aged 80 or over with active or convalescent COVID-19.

The DNA is as follows: TGTGCCAGCAGCTTGGACGGGACAGTGAATCAGCCCCAGCATTTT. Its translation reads: CASSLDGTVNQPQHF. Recombination joined TRBV5-4 with TRBJ1-5; a stretch of 7 junction bases matches TRBD1. The CDR3 starts with the cysteine, ends with the phenylalanine, and has 15 residues. Left in the record is the CDR3 DNA by itself, 45 bases read in frame from the first base. Unmatched junction bases come to 4, with V trimmed by 0 bases and J by 4 bases. Reading the germline V gene (reference sequence) gives CDR1 SGHNT and CDR2 YYREEE.